The rows below give T cell receptor beta chains drawn from one sample of a study of radiotherapy plus CTLA-4 blockade in lung cancer. Clones were sequenced by immunoSEQ multiplex PCR, and TCRdb holds only the in-frame ones, with some missing. The table has roughly 45,000 clones, 63% seen once. Material: peripheral blood, obtained from a patient treated with radiotherapy plus ipilimumab. Source of these receptors: a human donor with non-small cell lung cancer who had a partial response to radiotherapy plus ipilimumab. CDR3s include the opening cysteine and the closing phenylalanine or tryptophan. D genes are given only for firm matches. The size entry is marked missing in some rows and otherwise reads once, few, many or a size class.

V gene	clone size	D gene	J gene	CDR3 DNA	CDR3 protein
TRBV7-3	-	-	TRBJ1-2	TGTGCCAGCAGCTTAGGCCCTGACGGGGATGGCTACACCTTC	CASSLGPDGDGYTF
TRBV4-2	-	-	TRBJ1-3	TGTGCCAGCAGCCAAGATGGGTCAACGGGATACACCATATATTTT	CASSQDGSTGYTIYF
TRBV30	-	-	TRBJ1-2	TGTGCCTGGAGTGTCCTCTCCTATTATGGCTACACCTTC	CAWSVLSYYGYTF
TRBV19	-	TRBD1	TRBJ1-5	TGTGCCAGTAGTAAAGGCCAGGGGGTAACCTTTAGCAATCAGCCCCAGCATTTT	CASSKGQGVTFSNQPQHF
TRBV11-2	-	-	TRBJ1-1	TGTGCCAGCAGCTTAGGGACACCGAACACTGAAGCTTTCTTT	CASSLGTPNTEAFF
TRBV6-5	-	-	TRBJ2-3	TGTGCCAGCAGTCAAACGGGAGATACGCAGTATTTT	CASSQTGDTQYF
TRBV5-6	few	TRBD1	TRBJ1-2	TGTGCCAGCAGCTTGGGTCAGGGGGGCTACTACACCTTC	CASSLGQGGYYTF
TRBV19	-	-	TRBJ1-5	TGTGCCAGTAGTACCGCTAATAGCAATCAGCCCCAGCATTTT	CASSTANSNQPQHF
TRBV10-3	-	-	TRBJ2-7	TGTGCCACCGTTTCGACAGGCCGGACACCCTACGAGCAGTACTTC	CATVSTGRTPYEQYF
TRBV30	few	TRBD1	TRBJ1-2	TGTGCCTGTCCTGGGACAGGGTTCTATGGCTACACCTTC	CACPGTGFYGYTF
TRBV5-6	-	-	TRBJ2-7	TGTGCCAGCTCTTCAGGGGTCGGCGAGCAGTACTTC	CASSSGVGEQYF
TRBV6-5	-	-	TRBJ2-7	TGTGCCAGCAAGGACAGACCGTCGGGGGAGCAGTACTTC	CASKDRPSGEQYF
TRBV5-1	-	TRBD1	TRBJ1-1	TGCGCCAGCAAAACCTCCGACAGGGGGGAAGGAGCTTTCTTT	CASKTSDRGEGAFF
TRBV14	-	-	TRBJ2-2	TGTGCCAGCAGCCAGAGGGTGGGAACCGGGGAGCTGTTTTTT	CASSQRVGTGELFF
TRBV30	-	TRBD2	TRBJ2-3	TGTGCCTGGAGTCCCCGCCCCGGGACTAGCGGGGGGACCACAGATACGCAGTATTTT	CAWSPRPGTSGGTTDTQYF
TRBV6-6	-	TRBD1	TRBJ1-2	TGTGCCAGCAGCGGGGACAGGGGCTATGGCTACACCTTC	CASSGDRGYGYTF
TRBV10-2	-	TRBD2	TRBJ2-7	TGCGCCAGCAGTGAGTCGGGAGGGACCTACGAGCAGTACTTC	CASSESGGTYEQYF
TRBV29-1	-	-	TRBJ1-2	TGCAGCGTGACCGCGGGGGCTCGAGGCTACACCTTC	CSVTAGARGYTF